This record covers a single T cell receptor beta chain. Its cognate antigen has yet to be identified. No much larger clonotype is one base removed from it; base qualities were not supplied. In the paper's terms, the treatment or condition label means: over 15 received Ad26.COV2.S at low or high dose, single or two shots; five or six received placebo; per-sample allocation not given. For vaccine and placebo recipients, the sequenced repertoires came from samples collected on day 63 after the first injection. Between 29 July and 7 August 2020, Cohort 1b enrolled 25 adults aged 18-55 years at one site in Boston, USA. Ad26.COV2.S was a replication-incompetent adenovirus type 26 vector that expressed a prefusion-stabilized SARS-CoV-2 spike protein derived from the original Wuhan strain. This entry comes from a study of Ad26.COV2.S vaccination and SARS-CoV-2 variants (dated by TCRdb to about 2021). Background on the whole study: Donors in the vaccine arm were drawn from COV1001, a phase I-IIa trial of Ad26.COV2.S in healthy adults that was multicentre, randomized, double-blind and placebo-controlled. Ad26.COV2.S was given intramuscularly at 5x10^10 or 1x10^11 viral particles, as a single shot or as two shots 56 days apart. TCRbeta repertoire sequencing was used to assess the specificity and breadth of SARS-CoV-2-reactive T cell receptors after Ad26.COV2.S vaccination. The TCR-sequenced set comprised approximately 32 samples: some 20 Ad26.COV2.S vaccine recipients, 5 placebo recipients and 8 SARS-CoV-2 convalescent individuals. Trial participants were randomized into five groups of five: low-dose or high-dose Ad26.COV2.S given once or twice, or placebo on both occasions. Throughout the experiments and outcome assessment, investigators stayed blinded to trial group allocation.

The CDR3 numbers 13 residues from cysteine through phenylalanine. Only the CDR3 region is kept as DNA, spanning 39 bases read in frame from base 1. Compared with germline, V lacks 4 bases and J lacks 8 bases; bases without a gene match: 5. The CDR1 and CDR2 encoded by the germline V gene are SGHRS and YFSETQ. TCRbeta CDR3 regions were sequenced with the immunoSEQ Assay. After extraction, genomic DNA underwent amplification by bias-controlled multiplex PCR, followed by high-throughput sequencing. As for the authors' bioinformatics: To quantify the absolute abundance of every unique TCRbeta CDR3 region, sequences were collapsed and filtered. T cell fraction was estimated by normalizing TCRbeta template counts to usable DNA, with usable DNA measured through amplification of reference genes found in all nucleated cells. Repertoire TCRs were annotated as SARS-CoV-2-specific when V gene, CDR3 amino acid sequence and J gene were exactly matched to a known reactive TCR set. MIRA supplied the reference SARS-CoV-2 TCR set, which was filtered for enrichment in COVID-19-positive ImmuneCODE repertoires so that public or cross-reactive TCRs were removed. Using the MIRA antigens, annotated TCRs were further analysed by specific ORF or by position within an ORF. Breadth was defined as the number of annotated unique rearrangements divided by the total number of unique productive rearrangements, and depth was defined as the summed frequency of the annotated unique rearrangements. Group comparisons of TCR breadth used two-sided Wilcoxon rank-sum tests. TCRdb mirrors the immuneACCESS table, restricted to in-frame sequences. Some clones are absent from its copies; in checked studies, under half trace to an unresolved V gene, and the reason for the others is unknown. V and J calls and clone size come straight from that table; D and trimming were deduced from the DNA. The sample has about 350,000 clones on record, 85% of them singletons. The ten most abundant clones make up around 3% of the sample.

The study at large found these results: Higher spike-specific TCR breadth was observed in Ad26.COV2.S recipients than in placebo recipients (P = 0.0014). Vaccine and placebo recipients had similar non-spike TCR breadth, a finding consistent with the vaccine containing only spike. The study lacked the statistical power to compare responses across vaccine doses or regimens. After vaccination, spike-specific CD8+ and CD4+ T cell responses were reported to show substantial breadth. It was noted by the authors that total T cell responses may have been underestimated by the TCR breadth and depth analyses.

This receptor was taken from a person aged 18-60 years who received the Ad26.COV2.S COVID-19 vaccine or a placebo. The specimen comprised peripheral blood, sampled in a trial of Ad26.COV2.S vaccine versus placebo. The chain uses TRBV5-1 and TRBJ1-4, and TRBD1 aligns with 7 junction nucleotides. The CDR3 protein sequence reads: CASSPGTEEKLFF. The DNA reads TGCGCCAGCAGCCCTGGGACAGAAGAAAAACTGTTTTTT.